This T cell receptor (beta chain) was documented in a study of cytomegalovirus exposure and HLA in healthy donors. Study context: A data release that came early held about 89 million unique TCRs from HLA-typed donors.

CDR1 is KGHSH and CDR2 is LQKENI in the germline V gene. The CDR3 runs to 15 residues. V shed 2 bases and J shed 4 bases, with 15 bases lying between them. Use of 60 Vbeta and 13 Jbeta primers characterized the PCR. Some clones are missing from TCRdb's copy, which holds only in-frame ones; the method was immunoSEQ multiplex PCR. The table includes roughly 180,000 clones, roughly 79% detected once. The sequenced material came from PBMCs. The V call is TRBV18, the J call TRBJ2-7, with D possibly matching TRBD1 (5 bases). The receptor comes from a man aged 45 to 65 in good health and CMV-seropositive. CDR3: CASSPVPGKGYEQYV. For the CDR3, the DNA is TGTGCCAGCTCACCAGTGCCAGGGAAGGGTTACGAGCAGTACGTC.